The present entry profiles one T cell receptor (beta chain) with its context. The antigen remains unidentified. The data were taken from a study of shared clonotypes between healthy human individuals. Study as a whole: Every donor yielded three CD4 naive, three CD4 memory, two CD8 naive and one CD8 memory plate. Whole-study findings and limits: As a rule, naive subsets had a larger estimated richness than memory subsets.

Naive-designated CD8 cells lacked CD45RO, were positively enriched for CCR7, and omitted terminally differentiated effector memory CD45RA+ cells. Adult donors, all healthy and HIV-negative, had no recent acute infections or vaccinations. TCRdb's copy holds only in-frame clones and misses some; the assay was immunoSEQ multiplex PCR. The sample has around 2.1 million clones, about 92% seen once; the top ten hold around 1.7%. The sequence came from a man aged 18-30 years in good health. Some clones in this sample may be carry-over from other donors' samples. The specimen was naive CD8+ T cells from PBMCs.

CDR3: CASSTRGGMNTEAFF. CDR3 DNA sequence: TGTGCCAGTAGTACCCGTGGCGGCATGAACACTGAAGCTTTCTTT. The gene calls are TRBV19 and TRBJ1-1; D is unresolved. V gave up 4 bases and J gave up 0 bases, with 12 bases separating them. Germline CDR1 reads LNHDA; CDR2 reads SQIVND (reference sequence). This CDR3 contains 15 residues.